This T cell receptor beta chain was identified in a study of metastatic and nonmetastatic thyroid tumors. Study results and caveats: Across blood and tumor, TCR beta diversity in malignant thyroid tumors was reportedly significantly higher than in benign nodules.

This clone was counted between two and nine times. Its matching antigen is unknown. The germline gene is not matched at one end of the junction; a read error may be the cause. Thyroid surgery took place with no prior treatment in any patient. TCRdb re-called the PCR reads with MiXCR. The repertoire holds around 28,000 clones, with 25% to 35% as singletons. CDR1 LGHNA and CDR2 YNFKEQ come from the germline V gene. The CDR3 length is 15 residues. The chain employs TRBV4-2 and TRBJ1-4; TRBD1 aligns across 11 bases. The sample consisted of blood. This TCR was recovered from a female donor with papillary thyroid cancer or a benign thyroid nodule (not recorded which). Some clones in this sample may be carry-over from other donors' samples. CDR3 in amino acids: CASSQGTGGLEKLLF. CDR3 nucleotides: TGTGCCAGCAGCCAGGGGACAGGGGGACTTGAAAAACTGCTTTTT.